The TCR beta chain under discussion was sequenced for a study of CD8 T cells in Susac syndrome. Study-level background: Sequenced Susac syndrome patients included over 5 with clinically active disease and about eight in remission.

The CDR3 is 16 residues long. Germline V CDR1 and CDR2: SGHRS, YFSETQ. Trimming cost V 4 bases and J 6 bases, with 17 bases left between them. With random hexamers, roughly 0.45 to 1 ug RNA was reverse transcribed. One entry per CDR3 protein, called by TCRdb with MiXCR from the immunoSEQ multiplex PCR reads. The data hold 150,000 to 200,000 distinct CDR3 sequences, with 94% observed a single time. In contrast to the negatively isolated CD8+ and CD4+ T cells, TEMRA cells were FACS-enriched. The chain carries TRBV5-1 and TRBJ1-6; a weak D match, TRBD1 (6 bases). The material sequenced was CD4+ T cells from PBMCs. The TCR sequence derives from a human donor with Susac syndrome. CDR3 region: CASSPQGSSVNSPLHF. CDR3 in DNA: TGCGCCAGCAGCCCGCAGGGGTCTTCAGTTAATTCACCCCTCCACTTT.